The clone carrying this T cell receptor beta chain was observed a handful of times. This sample was taken from a study of blood T cell repertoires in COVID-19. The wider study: Material from acute and convalescent COVID-19 was sourced from the United States, Italy and Spain. PBMCs, B-cell-depleted T cells, or T cells provided the cDNA or gDNA that made up the material.

Per the study methods: Amplification from reference gene primers served as the basis for estimated nucleated cell counts. Assay used: immunoSEQ multiplex PCR; TCRdb lists only in-frame clones, some missing. V, J and clone size were drawn from that table, and D and trimming were deduced from the DNA. The sample lists 15,000 to 20,000 clones; around 88% were seen once. CDR3 length: 12 amino acids. V shed 4 bases and J shed 7 bases, with 10 bases lying between them. The receptor comes from a woman in her fifties or sixties with active COVID-19. The rearrangement uses TRBV12-3 or TRBV12-4 and TRBJ1-1, with D perhaps TRBD1 (5 bases). Sequencing input: peripheral blood. The CDR3 DNA sequence: TGTGCCAGCAGTTCACGACAGAATGAAGCTTTCTTT. Translation gives CASSSRQNEAFF.